These T cell receptor beta chains were read from a single sample in a study of cytomegalovirus exposure and HLA in healthy donors. The method was immunoSEQ multiplex PCR; TCRdb's version includes in-frame clones alone and lacks a portion of them. The sample lists 150,000 to 200,000 clones, less than 80% occurring once. Material: PBMCs. The receptors here all came from a man in his forties in good health and CMV-seronegative. The CDR3 runs from the conserved cysteine through the conserved F or W. D genes are given only for firm matches. Some rows mark clone size as missing; the rest say once, few, many or name a class of expanded clone.

size	D	J	V	DNA	CDR3
-	TRBD2	TRBJ2-7	TRBV29-1	TGCAGCGTTGGCGGACTAGCGGGGATTACCTCCTACGAGCAGTACTTC	CSVGGLAGITSYEQYF
-	-	TRBJ2-7	TRBV11-2	TGTGCCAGCAGCTCCAGAAGGAGCTCCTACGAGCAGTACTTC	CASSSRRSSYEQYF
once	-	TRBJ1-5	TRBV6-1	TGTGCCAGTTCAAATAGCAATCAGCCCCAGCATTTT	CASSNSNQPQHF
-	TRBD1	TRBJ1-1	TRBV5-1	TGCGCCAGCAGCTTGTGGTCAGGGGGCGGGAGGGACACTGAAGCTTTCTTT	CASSLWSGGGRDTEAFF
-	TRBD2	TRBJ2-7	TRBV11-3	TGTGCCAGCAGCACCGGGGGGGGGCACCTTGACGAGCAGTACTTC	CASSTGGGHLDEQYF
-	-	TRBJ2-2	TRBV30	TGTGCCTGGGGCCAAGGGGGGGGAACCGGGGAGCTGTTTTTT	CAWGQGGGTGELFF
-	TRBD1	TRBJ1-2	TRBV5-6	TGTGCCAGCAGCTTGGGGGTATGGGACAGCTATGGCTACACCTTC	CASSLGVWDSYGYTF
-	-	TRBJ2-2	TRBV10-3	TGTGCCATCAAAAGCGTAGGAACCGGGGAGCTGTTTTTT	CAIKSVGTGELFF
-	TRBD1	TRBJ2-5	TRBV7-2	TGTGCCAGCAGCGGAAGGACAGGGGGCTACCAAGAGACCCAGTACTTC	CASSGRTGGYQETQYF
-	-	TRBJ2-2	TRBV2	TGTGCCAGCAGTGAGGAGCAGGGGAACACCGGGGAGCTGTTTTTT	CASSEEQGNTGELFF
few	TRBD1	TRBJ1-4	TRBV6-5	TGTGCCAGCACCGACGGGACAGGGCAGGAAAAACTGTTTTTT	CASTDGTGQEKLFF
-	TRBD1	TRBJ2-4	TRBV5-8	TGTGCCAGCAGCTCGCGGGACAGGGGGCGAGACATTCAGTACTTC	CASSSRDRGRDIQYF
-	-	TRBJ1-5	TRBV19	TGTGCCAGTAGTATTCTCGGGTATCAGCCCCAGCATTTT	CASSILGYQPQHF
-	-	TRBJ2-2	TRBV2	TGTGCCAGCAGTGTTAACAGTCACACCGGGGAGCTGTTTTTT	CASSVNSHTGELFF
few	TRBD2	TRBJ2-6	TRBV13	TGTGCCAGCAGGGCGGGGGGGCCTCCTGGGGCCAACGTCCTGACTTTC	CASRAGGPPGANVLTF
once	TRBD2	TRBJ2-7	TRBV19	TGTGCCAGTAGTATCCTAGCGGGAGGCAATACCTACGAGCAGTACTTC	CASSILAGGNTYEQYF
-	-	TRBJ2-2	TRBV19	TGTGCCAGTAGTCCCCAGGGGGGCGCCGGGGAGCTGTTTTTT	CASSPQGGAGELFF
-	-	TRBJ1-1	TRBV28	TGTGCCAGCAGTTTACTTCGACAGTTTGAAGCTTTCTTT	CASSLLRQFEAFF
-	-	TRBJ2-1	TRBV6-1	TGTGCCAGCAGTGAGTTGCCCGAGGGCAATGAGCAGTTCTTC	CASSELPEGNEQFF
-	TRBD1	TRBJ1-2	TRBV7-2	TGTGCCAGCAGCTTCAGACAGGGGTTCGACTATGGCTACACCTTC	CASSFRQGFDYGYTF
-	-	TRBJ2-7	TRBV2	TGTGCCAGCAGGAGCCCCTACGAGCAGTACTTC	CASRSPYEQYF
-	TRBD2	TRBJ2-1	TRBV29-1	TGCAGCGTTAAGGTTAGCGGGGCCCCTCGGTTGGAGTTCTTC	CSVKVSGAPRLEFF
-	-	TRBJ1-4	TRBV25-1	TGTGCCAGCAGTGAATCGCGGGCAACTAATGAAAAACTGTTTTTT	CASSESRATNEKLFF
once	TRBD2	TRBJ2-1	TRBV7-2	TGTGCCAGCAGCTTAGCGGGCGGGAGTGAGTTCTTC	CASSLAGGSEFF
-	-	TRBJ1-5	TRBV19	TGTGCCAGTACCTCGCGGGCCAGACAGCCCCAGCATTTT	CASTSRARQPQHF
few	TRBD1	TRBJ2-6	TRBV19	TGTGCCAGTAGTAGCTTGCCGGGACAGGGACTATCTGGGGCCAACGTCCTGACTTTC	CASSSLPGQGLSGANVLTF
-	-	TRBJ1-1	TRBV28	TGTGCCAGCGGGCCAACTCGTTCTATAGCTTTCTTT	CASGPTRSIAFF
-	-	TRBJ1-5	TRBV30	TGTGCCTGGAGTTTGGGGGGTATTGAGCCCCAGCATTTT	CAWSLGGIEPQHF
few	-	TRBJ1-2	TRBV28	TGTGCCAGCAGTCCTGACAGGATCTATGGCTACACCTTC	CASSPDRIYGYTF
once	TRBD2	TRBJ2-6	TRBV19	TGTGCCAGTACGAGCGGCTATAGCGGGAGAACTGGGGCCAACGTCCTGACTTTC	CASTSGYSGRTGANVLTF
-	-	TRBJ2-2	TRBV7-2	TGTGCCAGCAGCTTAGAAAGCGGGACCGGGGAGCTGTTTTTT	CASSLESGTGELFF
-	-	TRBJ1-6	TRBV7-9	TGTGCCAGCAGCTTGGGCATTTCTCGGGAATCACCCCTCCACTTT	CASSLGISRESPLHF
few	TRBD2	TRBJ2-2	TRBV19	TGTGCCAGTATCGACGGGACTAGCGATTCCGGGGAGCTGTTTTTT	CASIDGTSDSGELFF
-	TRBD1	TRBJ1-2	TRBV5-4	TGTGCCAGCAGCTTACCGGGACAGGGTACTAACTATGGCTACACCTTC	CASSLPGQGTNYGYTF
-	-	TRBJ2-1	TRBV7-9	TGTGCCAGCAGCTTGTTCCCATACAATGAGCAGTTCTTC	CASSLFPYNEQFF
few	TRBD2	TRBJ2-5	TRBV4-2	TGTGCCGGCAGCCAAGAGTCGAGCGGGAGGGCCCAAGAGACCCAGTACTTC	CAGSQESSGRAQETQYF
-	-	TRBJ2-2	TRBV11-3	TGTGCCAGCAGCTTAGGACAGAACACCGGGGAGCTGTTTTTT	CASSLGQNTGELFF
-	TRBD1	TRBJ2-7	TRBV23-1	TGCGCCAGCAGTCAAGGGTGGGACAGGGACTCCTACGAGCAGTACTTC	CASSQGWDRDSYEQYF
-	-	TRBJ2-7	TRBV7-8	TGTGCCAGCAGCTTACTAGCGAACTCCTACGAGCAGTACTTC	CASSLLANSYEQYF
-	TRBD1	TRBJ2-1	TRBV28	TGTGCCAGCAGTTTAGGGACAGCCGCCTACAATGAGCAGTTCTTC	CASSLGTAAYNEQFF